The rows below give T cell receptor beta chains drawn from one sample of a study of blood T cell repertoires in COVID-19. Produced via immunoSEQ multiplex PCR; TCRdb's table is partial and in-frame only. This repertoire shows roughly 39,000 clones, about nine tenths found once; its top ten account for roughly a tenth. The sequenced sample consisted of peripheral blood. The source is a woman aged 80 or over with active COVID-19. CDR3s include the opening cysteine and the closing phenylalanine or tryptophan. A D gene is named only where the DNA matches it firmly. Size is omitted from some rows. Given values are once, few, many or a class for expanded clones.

cdr3_aa: CATSRPRQGRYQPQHF
cdr3_nt: TGTGCCACCAGCAGACCTCGACAGGGGCGCTATCAGCCCCAGCATTTT
clone_size: NA
v_call: TRBV15
j_call: TRBJ1-5
d_call: TRBD1
cdr3_length: 16

cdr3_aa: CASSTDRGLSTEAFF
cdr3_nt: TGTGCCAGTAGTACTGACAGGGGGCTAAGCACTGAAGCTTTCTTT
clone_size: once
v_call: TRBV19
j_call: TRBJ1-1
d_call: TRBD1
cdr3_length: 15

cdr3_aa: CASSFDREAGELFF
cdr3_nt: TGTGCCAGCAGTTTTGACAGGGAGGCCGGGGAGCTGTTTTTT
clone_size: NA
v_call: TRBV5-6
j_call: TRBJ2-2
d_call: NA
cdr3_length: 14

cdr3_aa: CASSRGAGTYGYTF
cdr3_nt: TGTGCCAGCAGCCGGGGGGCAGGGACCTATGGCTACACCTTC
clone_size: few
v_call: TRBV7-2
j_call: TRBJ1-2
d_call: NA
cdr3_length: 14

cdr3_aa: CASSMTGDYGYTF
cdr3_nt: TGTGCCAGTAGTATGACAGGGGACTATGGCTACACCTTC
clone_size: NA
v_call: TRBV19
j_call: TRBJ1-2
d_call: TRBD1
cdr3_length: 13

cdr3_aa: CASKRTESSSPLHF
cdr3_nt: TGTGCCAGCAAACGGACAGAATCAAGTTCACCCCTCCACTTT
clone_size: NA
v_call: TRBV6-5
j_call: TRBJ1-6
d_call: NA
cdr3_length: 14

cdr3_aa: CASSRTGGKAFF
cdr3_nt: TGTGCCAGCAGCCGTACGGGGGGGAAAGCTTTCTTT
clone_size: NA
v_call: TRBV7-2
j_call: TRBJ1-1
d_call: NA
cdr3_length: 12

cdr3_aa: CATSALNTGELFF
cdr3_nt: TGTGCCACCAGTGCTCTGAACACCGGGGAGCTGTTTTTT
clone_size: NA
v_call: TRBV24-1
j_call: TRBJ2-2
d_call: NA
cdr3_length: 13

cdr3_aa: CASSLDPAVALGTQYF
cdr3_nt: TGTGCCAGCAGCTTAGACCCAGCGGTGGCCCTCGGGACCCAGTACTTC
clone_size: NA
v_call: TRBV7-2
j_call: TRBJ2-5
d_call: NA
cdr3_length: 16

cdr3_aa: CASSQDRPAGNGLALETQYF
cdr3_nt: TGCGCCAGCAGCCAAGATCGGCCGGCCGGAAACGGACTAGCGTTGGAGACCCAGTACTTC
clone_size: once
v_call: TRBV4-3
j_call: TRBJ2-5
d_call: TRBD2
cdr3_length: 20

cdr3_aa: CASSLGTGGFKSYGYTF
cdr3_nt: TGTGCCAGCAGCCTAGGGACAGGGGGTTTCAAGAGCTATGGCTACACCTTC
clone_size: NA
v_call: TRBV28
j_call: TRBJ1-2
d_call: TRBD1
cdr3_length: 17

cdr3_aa: CASTVSGTTEAFF
cdr3_nt: TGCGCCAGCACCGTGAGCGGAACCACTGAAGCTTTCTTT
clone_size: NA
v_call: TRBV5-1
j_call: TRBJ1-1
d_call: NA
cdr3_length: 13

cdr3_aa: CASSPSGLYTEAFF
cdr3_nt: TGTGCCAGCTCACCGTCGGGACTTTACACTGAAGCTTTCTTT
clone_size: NA
v_call: TRBV18
j_call: TRBJ1-1
d_call: NA
cdr3_length: 14

cdr3_aa: CASSRVGGDSGNTIYF
cdr3_nt: TGTGCCAGCAGCCGTGTAGGAGGTGACTCTGGAAACACCATATATTTT
clone_size: NA
v_call: TRBV7-2
j_call: TRBJ1-3
d_call: NA
cdr3_length: 16

cdr3_aa: CASSPPNRVRSYEQYF
cdr3_nt: TGTGCCAGCTCACCACCGAACAGGGTGAGATCCTACGAGCAGTACTTC
clone_size: NA
v_call: TRBV18
j_call: TRBJ2-7
d_call: NA
cdr3_length: 16

cdr3_aa: CASSTGIGTPYYNEQFF
cdr3_nt: TGTGCCAGCAGCACAGGGATCGGGACGCCATACTACAATGAGCAGTTCTTC
clone_size: NA
v_call: TRBV7-6
j_call: TRBJ2-1
d_call: NA
cdr3_length: 17

cdr3_aa: CASSPGGHSGNTIYF
cdr3_nt: TGTGCCAGCTCACCGGGGGGTCACTCTGGAAACACCATATATTTT
clone_size: NA
v_call: TRBV18
j_call: TRBJ1-3
d_call: NA
cdr3_length: 15

cdr3_aa: CASSPRRVGAGNWVF
cdr3_nt: NA
clone_size: NA
v_call: TRBV28
j_call: TRBJ2-1
d_call: NA
cdr3_length: 15

cdr3_aa: CASSLELVGYNEQFF
cdr3_nt: TGTGCCAGCAGCTTGGAACTAGTCGGATACAATGAGCAGTTCTTC
clone_size: NA
v_call: TRBV5-6
j_call: TRBJ2-1
d_call: NA
cdr3_length: 15

cdr3_aa: CASSRNHRSSDTQYF
cdr3_nt: TGCGCCAGCAGCCGTAACCACAGGTCATCAGATACGCAGTATTTT
clone_size: NA
v_call: TRBV5-1
j_call: TRBJ2-3
d_call: NA
cdr3_length: 15

cdr3_aa: CASSLGNTIYF
cdr3_nt: TGTGCCAGCAGTCTTGGAAACACCATATATTTT
clone_size: NA
v_call: TRBV12-3/TRBV12-4
j_call: TRBJ1-3
d_call: NA
cdr3_length: 11

cdr3_aa: CAITGGGGQPQHF
cdr3_nt: TGTGCCATCACAGGGGGGGGTGGTCAGCCCCAGCATTTT
clone_size: NA
v_call: TRBV6-5
j_call: TRBJ1-5
d_call: TRBD1
cdr3_length: 13

cdr3_aa: CSVESWAKETQYF
cdr3_nt: TGCAGCGTTGAATCCTGGGCTAAAGAGACCCAGTACTTC
clone_size: NA
v_call: TRBV29-1
j_call: TRBJ2-5
d_call: NA
cdr3_length: 13

cdr3_aa: CASSARDYGYTF
cdr3_nt: TGTGCCAGCAGTGCCCGGGACTATGGCTACACCTTC
clone_size: NA
v_call: TRBV6-2/TRBV6-3
j_call: TRBJ1-2
d_call: NA
cdr3_length: 12

cdr3_aa: CASRGGGGRNEQFF
cdr3_nt: TGTGCCAGCAGGGGCGGCGGGGGGCGGAATGAGCAGTTCTTC
clone_size: NA
v_call: TRBV7-2
j_call: TRBJ2-1
d_call: TRBD2
cdr3_length: 14

cdr3_aa: CASSRDYSNQPQHF
cdr3_nt: TGTGCCAGCAGTAGAGATTATAGCAATCAGCCCCAGCATTTT
clone_size: NA
v_call: TRBV28
j_call: TRBJ1-5
d_call: NA
cdr3_length: 14

cdr3_aa: CASSHGVSDTGELFF
cdr3_nt: TGTGCCAGCAGCCACGGGGTGTCGGACACCGGGGAGCTGTTTTTT
clone_size: NA
v_call: TRBV5-4
j_call: TRBJ2-2
d_call: NA
cdr3_length: 15

cdr3_aa: CSSEREGHEQYF
cdr3_nt: TGCAGCAGCGAACGGGAAGGCCACGAGCAGTACTTC
clone_size: NA
v_call: TRBV29-1
j_call: TRBJ2-7
d_call: NA
cdr3_length: 12

cdr3_aa: CASSFSRTTLLTDTQYF
cdr3_nt: TGTGCCAGCAGCTTCTCCAGGACTACTTTACTCACAGATACGCAGTATTTT
clone_size: NA
v_call: TRBV7-2
j_call: TRBJ2-3
d_call: NA
cdr3_length: 17

cdr3_aa: CASSRDRGSNSPLHF
cdr3_nt: TGCGCCAGCAGCAGGGACAGGGGGTCCAATTCACCCCTCCACTTT
clone_size: NA
v_call: TRBV5-1
j_call: TRBJ1-6
d_call: TRBD1
cdr3_length: 15

cdr3_aa: CASSREGGRLAFF
cdr3_nt: TGCGCCAGCAGCCGCGAAGGGGGCCGGTTGGCTTTCTTT
clone_size: NA
v_call: TRBV4-3
j_call: TRBJ1-1
d_call: TRBD1
cdr3_length: 13

cdr3_aa: CASSPGTGGRTSPLHF
cdr3_nt: TGTGCCAGCAGCCCTGGGACAGGGGGCAGGACTTCACCCCTCCACTTT
clone_size: NA
v_call: TRBV5-5
j_call: TRBJ1-6
d_call: TRBD1
cdr3_length: 16